Listed below are T cell receptor beta chains from one sample, sequenced in a study of early T cells in non-severe SARS-CoV-2 infection. TCRdb reprocessed the 5' RACE reads via MiXCR and lists one record per CDR3 protein. The data hold 100,000 to 120,000 distinct CDR3 sequences, with around 12% observed a single time. Sequencing was performed on whole blood, taken at baseline. The receptors here all came from an adult who was a healthcare worker with PCR-confirmed SARS-CoV-2 infection or an uninfected control (not recorded which). Both conserved end residues are part of each CDR3. Fields, in order: J gene, V gene, D gene, CDR3 protein. A D gene is named only where the DNA matches it firmly.

TRBJ2-1 TRBV2 TRBD1 CAGQTGGHNEQFF
TRBJ1-4 TRBV5-1 . CASSLVLSEKLFF
TRBJ2-1 TRBV12-5 . CASGPDLGGEQFF
TRBJ1-2 TRBV7-2 . CASSFSRLDGYTF
TRBJ2-7 TRBV4-2 TRBD1 CASSHRTGNYEQYF
TRBJ2-7 TRBV7-2 . CASSKDQRWEQYF
TRBJ1-6 TRBV5-5 . CASSFRNSPLHF
TRBJ1-1 TRBV10-2 TRBD1 CASSAGGMNTEAFF
TRBJ1-1 TRBV10-3 TRBD1 CAISVLQGGNTEAFF
TRBJ2-3 TRBV29-1 . CSVEGGRFGTDTQYF
TRBJ2-7 TRBV6-5 TRBD2 CASSSLAGYEQYF
TRBJ2-1 TRBV5-1 . CASSFQSSYNEQFF
TRBJ1-5 TRBV5-6 TRBD1 CASSFGQGNQPQHF
TRBJ2-5 TRBV5-5 . CASSNPGPTVPETQYF
TRBJ1-1 TRBV7-6 . CASSNPNGRRTEAFF
TRBJ1-1 TRBV4-1 . CASSSQERGSSEAFF
TRBJ2-3 TRBV6-6 . CASSYVGLTDTQYF
TRBJ1-2 TRBV28 . CASSLRGYGYTF
TRBJ1-1 TRBV4-1 . CASSQDQAAGTEAFF
TRBJ1-1 TRBV27 . CASSKGPQNTEAFF
TRBJ1-3 TRBV6-2/TRBV6-3 . CASKPSSGNTIYF
TRBJ2-7 TRBV11-3 . CASSRGRAYEQYF
TRBJ2-1 TRBV9 TRBD2 CASSVPLLGEGYNEQFF
TRBJ1-6 TRBV20-1 TRBD1 CSARRQGAGSYNSPLHF